Here is one T cell receptor (beta chain) with its context. Germline V gives CDR1 MNHEY, CDR2 SVGAGI. The CDR3 is 14 amino acids. V lost 6 bases, J lost 2 bases, and 14 bases lay in between. The source of the sample is a study of cytomegalovirus exposure and HLA in healthy donors. PCR amplification relied on 60 Vbeta primers (plus 13 Jbeta primers). This table comes from immunoSEQ multiplex PCR, and its TCRdb copy is limited to in-frame clones, with some not included. The data contain roughly 170,000 clones, approximately 81% of them singletons. The clonotype originates from a female donor in good health and CMV-seronegative. Sequences were obtained from PBMCs. The chain combines TRBV6-5 with TRBJ2-7; D uncertain. CDR3 sequence: CASSPRGGTYEQYF. In nucleotides, the CDR3 is TGTGCCAGCAGCCCCCGAGGCGGAACCTACGAGCAGTACTTC.